These 29 T cell receptor beta chains came from one sample sequenced in a study of shared clonotypes between healthy human individuals. Assay: immunoSEQ multiplex PCR; the TCRdb copy retains only in-frame clones and omits some. The sample records about 1.4 million clones, approximately 97% being singletons. The specimen was naive CD4+ T cells sorted from blood. Subset meaning: CD45RA+ positively selected. The receptor source for this set is a man younger than 45 in good health.

This chain connects TRBV27 to TRBJ2-7; 10 bases are shared with TRBD1. Germline CDR1 and CDR2: MNHEY and SMNVEV (reference sequence). The junction had 7 bases not matched to a gene; V was cut back by 10 bases and J by 4 bases. CDR3 length equals 13 residues. The CDR3 bases are TGTGCCATAAGAAGGACAGGGGGATACGAGCAGTACTTC. This encodes CAIRRTGGYEQYF.

The chain is built from TRBV1 and TRBJ2-5; the table gives TRBD2 as D, unverified against the DNA. TRBV1 is recorded as a pseudogene. The CDR3 length is 16 residues. CDR3 loop: CTSSQGPAGGSETQYF. The CDR3, as DNA: TGCACCAGCAGCCAAGGCCCAGCGGGAGGGTCGGAGACCCAGTACTTC.

On this clone: Other DNA sequences within the sample encode an identical CDR3. This sequence joins TRBV18 and TRBJ1-5; D unresolved. The CDR3 has 13 amino acids. The V gene's germline CDR1 is KGHSH and CDR2 LQKENI. V was trimmed by 2 bases and J by 4 bases, leaving 6 bases between them. The CDR3: CASSPAVNQPQHF. CDR3 coding DNA: TGTGCCAGCTCACCAGCTGTGAATCAGCCCCAGCATTTT.

The V call is TRBV28, the J call TRBJ1-5; D gene unclear. CDR1 is MDHEN, CDR2 SYDVKM, per germline. This CDR3 comprises 16 residues. Trimming left V 1 base short and J 1 base short, with 11 bases between. CDR3: CASSLSGNPSNQPQHF. CDR3 DNA: TGTGCCAGCAGTTTATCAGGAAACCCAAGCAATCAGCCCCAGCATTTT. Full variable domain (missing parts from reference TRBV28 and TRBJ1-5): DVKVTQSSRYLVKRTGEKVFLECVQDMDHENMFWYRQDPGLGLRLIYFSYDVKMKEKGDIPEGYSVSREKKERFSLILESASTNQTSMYLCASSLSGNPSNQPQHFGDGTRLSIL.

This clone was recorded only once. The V gene is TRBV11-3, the J gene TRBJ1-2; D unresolved. V was shortened by 5 bases and J by 1 base, with 5 bases between the two germline ends. In germline, CDR1 is SGHNT, CDR2 YENEEA. The CDR3 consists of 12 residues. The CDR3 spells CASSQNNYGYTF. CDR3 sequence (DNA): TGTGCCAGCAGCCAGAATAACTATGGCTACACCTTC.

This clone was observed a handful of times. The chain uses TRBV30 and TRBJ1-1, with no clear D. Per the germline V gene, CDR1 is GTSNPN and CDR2 is SVGIG (reference sequence). Trimming pared 7 bases from V and 0 bases from J, leaving 12 bases between. The CDR3 loop spans 13 amino acids. This CDR3 is CASQPQLNTEAFF. The CDR3 coding sequence is TGTGCCTCCCAGCCACAGTTGAACACTGAAGCTTTCTTT.

V is TRBV7-2 and J is TRBJ2-7; D is possibly TRBD1 (5 bases). The V gene lost 5 bases and the J gene lost 2 bases, with 13 bases spanning the gap. Germline values: CDR1 SGHTA, CDR2 FQGNSA. The CDR3 covers 14 residues. CDR3 DNA: TGTGCCAGCAGCCGTATAGGGGCCGCCTACGAGCAGTACTTC. Translating it yields CASSRIGAAYEQYF. The full variable domain, with the rest looked up from reference TRBV7-2 and TRBJ2-7, is GAGVSQSPSNKVTEKGKDVELRCDPISGHTALYWYRQSLGQGLEFLIYFQGNSAPDKSGLPSDRFSAERTGGSVSTLTIQRTQQEDSAVYLCASSRIGAAYEQYFGPGTRLTVT.

This chain uses TRBV7-9 with TRBJ2-5, with a weak D call TRBD1 (5 bases). Germline CDR1 reads SEHNR; CDR2 reads FQNEAQ (reference sequence). V was pared by 3 bases and J by 1 base, with 9 bases between. The CDR3 sequence is 14 residues long. Here the CDR3 DNA reads TGTGCCAGCAGCTTTATGACAGTCCAAGAGACCCAGTACTTC. This gives the protein CASSFMTVQETQYF.

This chain connects TRBV9 to TRBJ2-3, with D perhaps TRBD2 (6 bases). This CDR3 has 16 amino acids. Germline loops: CDR1 SGDLS, CDR2 YYNGEE. The ends were cut back, 0 bases at V and 2 bases at J, with 13 bases in the middle. The CDR3 protein is CASSVVGRSPTDTQYF. The CDR3, as DNA: TGTGCCAGCAGCGTAGTCGGGAGAAGCCCCACAGATACGCAGTATTTT.

The chain joins TRBV2 to TRBJ1-1; TRBD1 matches at 8 bases. Germline V gives CDR1 SNHLY, CDR2 FYNNEI. The CDR3 has 12 residues. Trimming took 2 bases from V and 12 from J; bases not matched to a gene: 5. The CDR3 loop is CASSEMDRVTFF. CDR3 in DNA: TGTGCCAGCAGTGAAATGGACAGGGTAACTTTCTTT.

The table lists this clone with a count of one. This chain links TRBV9 with TRBJ2-3, with D perhaps being TRBD1 or TRBD2 (5 bases each). From germline, CDR1 is SGDLS and CDR2 YYNGEE. Trimming shortened V by 3 bases and J by 1 base, and 9 bases separated the two germline ends. The CDR3 totals 14 residues. CDR3 in amino acids: CASSARDRTDTQYF. DNA of the CDR3: TGTGCCAGCAGCGCCCGGGACCGCACAGATACGCAGTATTTT.

This chain uses TRBV21-1 with TRBJ2-5. TRBV21-1 is a recognized pseudogene. The CDR3 has 12 residues. The CDR3 is CARPRPKETQYF. Here the CDR3 DNA reads TGTGCCAGGCCCCGACCTAAAGAGACCCAGTACTTC.

The chain employs TRBV19 and TRBJ1-5, with D perhaps matching TRBD1 (6 bases). Germline V gene sequence: CDR1 LNHDA, CDR2 SQIVND (reference sequence). The CDR3 length is 19 residues. V was trimmed by 5 bases and J by 0 bases, leaving 23 bases between them. The CDR3 nucleotides read TGTGCCAGTAGTGGGCGGGACATCGGGGTCGGAGATAGCAATCAGCCCCAGCATTTT. This encodes CASSGRDIGVGDSNQPQHF.

The V call is TRBV28, the J call TRBJ2-1; D gene ambiguous. Between the trimmed V and J ends, which lost 6 bases and 3 bases, there was a span of 12 bases. From germline, CDR1 is MDHEN and CDR2 SYDVKM. This CDR3 is 14 amino acids long. Written as DNA, the CDR3 is TGTGCCAGCAGCGCAGACTGGTACTACAATGAGCAGTTCTTC. Translating it yields CASSADWYYNEQFF.

This clone was counted a single time. This CDR3 is also generated by other DNA sequences in the sample. This chain's CDR3 is CASSPYEQYF. The DNA of the CDR3 is TGTGCCAGCAGCCCCTACGAGCAGTACTTC. V and J are TRBV7-7 and TRBJ2-7; D not certain. Trimming pared 5 bases from V and 2 bases from J, leaving 1 base between. The CDR3 length is 10 residues. Germline lookup yields CDR1 SSHAT and CDR2 FNYEAQ (reference sequence).

V is TRBV4-1 and J is TRBJ2-1, with TRBD2 matching over 10 bases. This CDR3 has 18 residues. Germline assignment: CDR1 MGHRA and CDR2 YSYEKL. Unmatched junction bases numbered 11, after V lost 4 bases and J lost 2 bases. CDR3 loop: CASSLRLAGEGTYNEQFF. The CDR3 region has the DNA TGCGCCAGCAGCCTTCGACTAGCGGGCGAGGGGACCTACAATGAGCAGTTCTTC.

V usage is TRBV6-5 and J usage is TRBJ2-5, with 12 bases that match TRBD2. The CDR3 covers 13 residues. V was pared by 10 bases and J by 5 bases, with 5 bases of the junction left unmatched. The V gene's germline CDR1 is MNHEY and CDR2 SVGAGI. CDR3 nucleotide sequence: TGTGCCACCCGAACTAGCGGGAGGGAGACCCAGTACTTC. This translates into CATRTSGRETQYF.

The CDR3 protein is CASSPPVAPGGQETQYF. CDR3 in DNA: TGTGCCAGCAGCCCTCCAGTGGCGCCGGGGGGCCAAGAGACCCAGTACTTC. The chain combines TRBV5-4 with TRBJ2-5; 7 bases line up with TRBD2. This CDR3 contains 17 residues. Germline CDR1 is SGHNT and CDR2 is YYREEE (reference sequence). The V gene end was trimmed by 4 bases and the J gene end by 1 base; junction bases not matched to a gene: 13.

The chain combines TRBV11-2 with TRBJ2-3, with 8 bases that match TRBD2. The CDR3 runs 17 residues. V gave up 6 bases and J gave up 6 bases; unmatched junction bases: 17. Looked up from germline, CDR1 is SGHAT and CDR2 is FQNNGV. As DNA, the CDR3 is TGTGCCAGCAGTGCGGGGGGCCGGGAAGTAATAAGGGATACGCAGTATTTT. Encoded protein: CASSAGGREVIRDTQYF.

This rearrangement joins TRBV28 to TRBJ2-1; D remains ambiguous. The V gene lost 8 bases and the J gene lost 4 bases, with 24 bases spanning the gap. The CDR3 runs 17 residues. From germline, CDR1 is MDHEN and CDR2 SYDVKM. The CDR3 spells CASFANSFRKGYNEQFF. In DNA, the CDR3 is TGTGCCAGCTTCGCAAATAGTTTTCGCAAAGGGTACAATGAGCAGTTCTTC.

The rearrangement links TRBV21-1 to TRBJ1-2; the table's D call, TRBD1, was not checked against the DNA. TRBV21-1 is an annotated pseudogene. The CDR3 extends over 21 amino acids. The CDR3 spells CASSKAPLGPGTGEQRDGYTF. The CDR3 DNA sequence: TGTGCCAGCAGCAAAGCGCCTCTTGGTCCGGGGACAGGGGAGCAGAGGGATGGCTACACCTTC.

Regarding this clone: At the DNA level, this CDR3 is encoded by other sequences in the same sample as well. CDR3 nucleotide sequence: TGTGCCAGCAGCGTAGGACTAGCGGGGGACAATGAGCAGTTCTTC. It codes for CASSVGLAGDNEQFF. This rearrangement joins TRBV9 to TRBJ2-1; TRBD2 matches 12 bases. Germline CDR1 and CDR2: SGDLS and YYNGEE. J was trimmed by 5 bases and V by 0 bases; bases with no gene match: 0. This CDR3 spans 15 amino acids.

This chain joins TRBV27 and TRBJ1-1, with 8 nucleotides matching TRBD1. The junction had 4 bases not matched to a gene; V was cut back by 7 bases and J by 6 bases. CDR1 is MNHEY, CDR2 SMNVEV, per germline (reference sequence). The CDR3 runs 12 residues. CDR3 sequence: CASTDRDAEAFF. The CDR3 DNA is TGTGCCAGCACGGACAGGGACGCTGAAGCTTTCTTT.

This chain uses TRBV28 with TRBJ2-2, with 10 positions matching TRBD2. V gave up 5 bases and J gave up 1 base; unmatched junction bases: 13. Germline V gives CDR1 MDHEN, CDR2 SYDVKM. The CDR3 has 19 amino acids. This CDR3 reads CASSLKPGLATQNTGELFF. As DNA, the CDR3 is TGTGCCAGCAGTCTAAAGCCGGGACTAGCGACCCAGAACACCGGGGAGCTGTTTTTT.

As to this clone: Other DNA sequences in this sample translate to the same CDR3. The V call is TRBV28, the J call TRBJ1-5; no clear D. V lost 6 bases, J lost 0 bases, and 9 bases lay in between. Germline V gene sequence: CDR1 MDHEN, CDR2 SYDVKM. This CDR3 has 14 residues. CDR3: CASSLDGSNQPQHF. CDR3 sequence (DNA): TGTGCCAGCAGCCTGGACGGTAGCAATCAGCCCCAGCATTTT. Full variable domain (outside the CDR3, taken from reference TRBV28 and TRBJ1-5): DVKVTQSSRYLVKRTGEKVFLECVQDMDHENMFWYRQDPGLGLRLIYFSYDVKMKEKGDIPEGYSVSREKKERFSLILESASTNQTSMYLCASSLDGSNQPQHFGDGTRLSIL.

The rearrangement uses TRBV19 and TRBJ2-3; TRBD1 aligns across 7 bases. Germline assignment: CDR1 LNHDA and CDR2 SQIVND (reference sequence). V dropped 7 bases and J dropped 3; count of bases not matched to a gene: 13. The CDR3 totals 16 residues. CDR3 protein: CASTSSARGITDTQYF. CDR3 DNA: TGTGCCAGTACTTCATCGGCCAGGGGGATAACAGATACGCAGTATTTT.

The rearrangement joins TRBV7-3 to TRBJ2-2, with 7 positions matching TRBD2. The V gene's germline CDR1 is SGHTA and CDR2 FQGTGA. The length of the CDR3 is 16 residues. Losses at the gene ends were 3 bases for V and 6 bases for J; bases not matched to a gene: 10. The CDR3 region has the DNA TGTGCCAGCAGCTTTCGGGGGAGGGCCACTCCCGGGGAGCTGTTTTTT. Translation: CASSFRGRATPGELFF.

This clone was observed a handful of times. V is TRBV10-1 and J is TRBJ1-1; possibly TRBD1 for D (5 bases). The CDR3 has 13 amino acids. Germline V lookup: CDR1 WNHNN, CDR2 SYGVQD (reference sequence). V was clipped by 6 bases and J by 1 base, with 9 bases between them. The CDR3 DNA reads TGCGCCAGCAGCGCCACAGGGAACACTGAAGCTTTCTTT. Protein: CASSATGNTEAFF.

The V and J genes are TRBV5-6 and TRBJ2-7, with a possible D match to TRBD2 (5 bases). The length of the CDR3 is 13 residues. V was clipped by 4 bases and J by 0 bases, with 8 bases between them. The germline CDR1 and CDR2 sequences are SGHDT and YYEEEE. CDR3 sequence reads: CASSNEGSYEQYF. In nucleotides, the CDR3 is TGTGCCAGCAGCAATGAGGGCTCCTACGAGCAGTACTTC.